This TCR beta chain derives from a study of cytomegalovirus exposure and HLA in healthy donors. Overall study findings and caveats: The authors judged a highly shared variant cluster likely a sequencing artifact.

The CDR3 totals 16 residues. The V segment lost 2 bases and the J segment 4 bases; nucleotides outside the gene matches: 6. Germline assignment: CDR1 MRHNA and CDR2 SNTAGT. In this sample, this clone turned up a few times. The target antigen is unknown. PCR involved 60 Vbeta and 13 Jbeta primers. Repertoires were generated with immunoSEQ multiplex PCR, while TCRdb's copy carries only in-frame clones and drops some. The repertoire includes 100,000 or so clones, approximately 82% of them detected once, and more than 0.95% sits in the top ten. The clonotype was recovered from a woman between 18 and 29 years old in good health and CMV-seronegative. Sample: PBMCs. The chain employs TRBV6-4 and TRBJ2-1; 9 bases match TRBD2. The CDR3 bases are TGTGCCAGCAGTGACGGGGCTAGCGGGGAATACAATGAGCAGTTCTTC. Protein sequence: CASSDGASGEYNEQFF.